A single sample gave rise to the 21 T cell receptor beta chains below, sequenced in a study of cytomegalovirus exposure and HLA in healthy donors. Assay used: immunoSEQ multiplex PCR; TCRdb lists only in-frame clones, some missing. Among 80,000 or so clones, 90% to 95% were seen once, and the ten largest hold nearly 0.7%. The source material was PBMCs. These receptors originate from a young woman in good health and CMV-seronegative.

V usage is TRBV28 and J usage is TRBJ2-7; D ambiguous. Looked up from germline, CDR1 is MDHEN and CDR2 is SYDVKM. V dropped 8 bases and J dropped 5 bases, with 7 bases sitting between them. The CDR3 contains 10 residues. The CDR3 loop reads CASGRDEQYF. As DNA, the CDR3 is TGTGCCAGCGGTCGCGACGAGCAGTACTTC.

V usage is TRBV6-5 and J usage is TRBJ1-5, with D possibly TRBD1 on 6 matching bases. Trimming left V 6 bases short and J 7 bases short, with 13 bases between. The germline V gene has CDR1 MNHEY and CDR2 SVGAGI. The CDR3 covers 13 residues. The CDR3 sequence: CASRPTQGQPQHF. The CDR3 DNA is TGTGCCAGCAGGCCTACACAGGGACAGCCCCAGCATTTT.

V gene TRBV5-1 combines with J gene TRBJ1-1; unclear D gene. Trimming pared 4 bases from V and 0 bases from J, leaving 7 bases between. Germline V gives CDR1 SGHRS, CDR2 YFSETQ. This CDR3 has 13 residues. The CDR3 nucleotides are TGCGCCAGCAGCCCACGCGTGAACACTGAAGCTTTCTTT. Encoded protein: CASSPRVNTEAFF.

The chain has TRBV29-1 and TRBJ1-5; D might be TRBD1 (5 bases). This CDR3 has 18 residues. Trimming removed 1 base at V and 2 bases at J, with 21 bases between. Germline CDR1 reads SQVTM; CDR2 reads ANQGSEA. CDR3 in amino acids: CSVEVGRSGVRGNQPQHF. In DNA, the CDR3 is TGCAGCGTTGAAGTGGGAAGGTCGGGAGTCAGGGGCAATCAGCCCCAGCATTTT.

The genes are TRBV7-2 and TRBJ2-2; 7 positions agree with TRBD2. Germline V gene data show CDR1 as SGHTA and CDR2 as FQGNSA. V shed 1 base and J 1 base; nucleotides not matched to a gene: 0. The CDR3 has 15 amino acids. The CDR3 nucleotides are TGTGCCAGCAGCTTAGGCGGGGGGAACACCGGGGAGCTGTTTTTT. Residues: CASSLGGGNTGELFF.

In DNA, the CDR3 is TGTGCCAGCAGCCCTGAGATAACTCTCTCCTACGAGCAGTACTTC. It translates to CASSPEITLSYEQYF. V usage is TRBV7-2 and J usage is TRBJ2-7; no firm D call. Germline V gene lookup returns CDR1 SGHTA and CDR2 FQGNSA. The CDR3 consists of 15 residues. The ends were cut back, 5 bases at V and 0 bases at J, with 14 bases in the middle.

The chain uses TRBV9 and TRBJ2-1; the D gene is possibly TRBD2 (5 bases). The ends were cut back, 4 bases at V and 0 bases at J, with 8 bases in the middle. Per the germline V gene, CDR1 is SGDLS and CDR2 is YYNGEE. CDR3 length equals 14 residues. The CDR3 DNA sequence: TGTGCCAGCAGCCCTACTAGCTCCTACAATGAGCAGTTCTTC. Encoded protein: CASSPTSSYNEQFF.

V and J are TRBV5-8 and TRBJ1-5, with D unclear. Between the trimmed V and J ends, which lost 9 bases and 5 bases, there was a span of 18 bases. The CDR3 is 14 residues long. Germline assignment: CDR1 SGHTS and CDR2 YDEGEE. The CDR3 region has the DNA TGTGCCACCTCTCCCGGGGAAGGAGATCAGCCCCAGCATTTT. This encodes CATSPGEGDQPQHF. Complete variable domain (other parts from reference TRBV5-8 and TRBJ1-5): EAGVTQSPTHLIKTRGQQATLRCSPISGHTSVYWYQQALGLGLQFLLWYDEGEERNRGNFPPRFSGRQFPNYSSELNVNALELEDSALYLCATSPGEGDQPQHFGDGTRLSIL.

The chain employs TRBV5-5 and TRBJ1-6; 9 nucleotides line up with TRBD1. The V segment lost 4 bases and the J segment 7 bases; nucleotides outside the gene matches: 9. The V gene's germline CDR1 is SGHKS and CDR2 YYEKEE (reference sequence). CDR3 length equals 16 residues. CDR3 loop: CASSLPRDRENSPLHF. The CDR3 DNA reads as TGTGCCAGCAGCCTCCCCCGGGACAGGGAAAATTCACCCCTCCACTTT.

The chain is built from TRBV28 and TRBJ2-1; perhaps TRBD1 as D (6 bases). Germline lookup yields CDR1 MDHEN and CDR2 SYDVKM. Between the trimmed V and J ends, which lost 5 bases and 7 bases, there was a span of 12 bases. The CDR3 runs 13 residues. The CDR3: CASSGDKRNEQFF. The CDR3 coding sequence is TGTGCCAGCAGTGGGGACAAAAGGAATGAGCAGTTCTTC.

The gene calls are TRBV14 and TRBJ1-2; D might be TRBD1 (5 bases). Germline CDR1 and CDR2: SGHDN and FVKESK. Trimming took 8 bases from V and 3 from J, leaving 13 bases between them. This CDR3 has 13 amino acids. This CDR3 reads CASRPAGHYGYTF. The CDR3 coding sequence is TGTGCCAGCCGACCCGCGGGGCACTATGGCTACACCTTC.

This sequence joins TRBV11-2 and TRBJ1-2, with TRBD1 identical over 11 bases. The germline CDR1 and CDR2 sequences are SGHAT and FQNNGV. V shed 6 bases, J shed 8 bases, and the junction held 14 bases outside the gene matches. The CDR3 length is 16 residues. CDR3 region: CASRRPGQGGLEGYTF. The DNA for the CDR3 is TGTGCCAGCAGACGGCCGGGACAGGGGGGACTCGAGGGCTACACCTTC.

The chain couples TRBV4-3 to TRBJ1-4, with D maybe TRBD1 (6 bases). Between the trimmed V and J ends, which lost 3 bases and 8 bases, there was a span of 13 bases. The CDR3 consists of 14 residues. Germline V CDR1 and CDR2: LGHNA, YSLEER. CDR3 loop: CASSHQYRDEKLFF. CDR3 nucleotide sequence: TGCGCCAGCAGCCACCAATACAGGGACGAAAAACTGTTTTTT.

This rearrangement joins TRBV5-1 to TRBJ2-7, with a weak D call TRBD2 (5 bases). Germline V gene lookup returns CDR1 SGHRS and CDR2 YFSETQ. V gave up 5 bases and J gave up 5 bases, with 11 bases separating them. This CDR3 is built from 12 residues. CDR3 nucleotide sequence: TGCGCCAGCAGACTAGACATGCACGAGCAGTACTTC. Its protein product is CASRLDMHEQYF.

The V gene is TRBV27, the J gene TRBJ2-3; D may be TRBD1 (7 bases). The germline CDR1 and CDR2 sequences are MNHEY and SMNVEV (reference sequence). The CDR3 runs to 16 residues. Trimming shortened V by 6 bases and J by 4 bases, and 20 bases separated the two germline ends. CDR3 residues: CASRFGGLQGSDTQYF. The CDR3, as DNA: TGTGCCAGCAGATTCGGGGGCTTACAGGGGTCAGATACGCAGTATTTT.

J is TRBJ1-1 and V is TRBV28; D ambiguous. V dropped 6 bases and J dropped 8 bases, with 16 bases sitting between them. The CDR3 length is 13 residues. Germline assignment: CDR1 MDHEN and CDR2 SYDVKM. CDR3 protein: CASSPVTLQEAFF. The CDR3 nucleotides read TGTGCCAGCAGCCCCGTGACACTCCAAGAAGCTTTCTTT.

The CDR3 region has the DNA TGTGCCAGCAGCTTGGTAGATTCCTACGAGCAGTACTTC. Protein sequence: CASSLVDSYEQYF. V gene TRBV5-6 combines with J gene TRBJ2-7; no firm D call. This CDR3 is built from 13 residues. The V gene lost 0 bases and the J gene lost 1 base, with 5 bases spanning the gap. Per germline, CDR1 SGHDT and CDR2 YYEEEE.

The CDR3 DNA reads as TGTGCCAGCAGCGTAGCCTCGACGGGGACAGGGGCGACTGGAAACACCATATATTTT. Its protein product is CASSVASTGTGATGNTIYF. The rearrangement joins TRBV9 to TRBJ1-3, with TRBD1 identical over 10 bases. Trimming cost V 0 bases and J 2 bases; bases outside gene matches: 11. This CDR3 is 19 amino acids long. The germline V gene encodes CDR1 SGDLS and CDR2 YYNGEE.

With regard to this clone: A junction end diverges from the germline sequence, so it may reflect a read error. The chain employs TRBV27 and TRBJ2-5; D possibly corresponds to TRBD1 (6 bases). Germline lookup yields CDR1 MNHEY and CDR2 SMNVEV (reference sequence). The length of the CDR3 is 14 residues. The CDR3 nucleotides read TGTGCCAGCACCAGATCAGGGGCCGGAGAGACTCAGTACTTC. It encodes CASTRSGAGETQYF.

V and J are TRBV19 and TRBJ2-1, with TRBD1 matching 11 bases. V lost 7 bases, J lost 3 bases, and 5 bases stayed unmatched. This CDR3 is 15 amino acids long. Germline assignment: CDR1 LNHDA and CDR2 SQIVND (reference sequence). The CDR3 loop is CASTEDRGLYNEQFF. The CDR3 DNA reads TGTGCCAGTACCGAGGACAGGGGGCTCTACAATGAGCAGTTCTTC.

V is TRBV20-1 and J is TRBJ1-5, with D perhaps TRBD1 (5 bases). This CDR3 has 10 residues. In germline, CDR1 is DFQATT, CDR2 SNEGSKA (reference sequence). The CDR3: CSAGRQPQHF. The CDR3 DNA follows: TGCAGCGCAGGGCGTCAGCCCCAGCATTTT.